This T cell receptor beta chain comes out of a study of response to subunit inactivated influenza vaccine. TCRdb itself ran the RT-PCR reads through MiXCR, one entry per CDR3 protein. Among roughly 620,000 distinct CDR3 sequences listed, around 11% were seen once. Germline V lookup: CDR1 SGHRS, CDR2 YFSETQ. CDR3 length: 12 residues. Trimming removed 4 bases from V and 8 bases from J; junction bases left unmatched: 5. The same data also went into a second study, on T cells expressing NK-cell markers. That paper adds: UMI-tagged 5'RACE template switching yielded the TCR beta cDNA. In sorted CD3+CD56+NKG2C+, CD3+CD56+NKG2C- and CD3+CD56-NKG2C+ T cells, TCR beta repertoires were obtained. It is unclear if expanded NKG2C-expressing clones target HCMV antigens.

The sequencing used PBMCs from blood, collected on the day of vaccination. J is TRBJ1-2 and V is TRBV5-1; 7 nucleotides align to TRBD1. The TCR sequence derives from a man aged 50-59 years who received an inactivated influenza vaccine. CDR3 bases: TGCGCCAGCAGCGCGGGACAGATAGGCTACACCTTC. The encoded protein is CASSAGQIGYTF. Full variable domain (outside the CDR3, taken from reference TRBV5-1 and TRBJ1-2): KAGVTQTPRYLIKTRGQQVTLSCSPISGHRSVSWYQQTPGQGLQFLFEYFSETQRNKGNFPGRFSGRQFSNSRSEMNVSTLELGDSALYLCASSAGQIGYTFGSGTRLTVV.